This T cell receptor beta chain is from a study of T-cell reconstitution after alpha-beta-depleted transplantation in children. Trimming cost V 7 bases and J 4 bases, with 16 bases left between them. The CDR3 extends over 14 amino acids. Using unique molecular identifiers, the investigators prepared the TCRbeta library. TCRdb reanalysed the PCR reads using MiXCR and keeps one entry per CDR3 protein. The sample consists of some 87,000 distinct CDR3 sequences, roughly a sixth of them appearing once. This clonotype was observed a few times. What it recognizes is unknown. The study, taken as a whole, reports: Newly produced T cells mostly provided counts and TCRbeta diversity after one year, as hyperexpanded clones declined. After transplant, at about two months, alpha-beta T cells were reportedly derived from several hundred expanded graft clones.

The receptor's source is a male patient between 2 and 15 years old who had a stem cell transplant for acute lymphoblastic leukemia, so the T cells may come from the graft donor. This specimen consisted of PBMCs, mostly from graft donor cells, obtained 180 days after TCRalphabeta/CD19-depleted stem cell transplant. The J gene is TRBJ1-1, the V gene TRBV12-3 or TRBV12-4; D is ambiguous. This CDR3 is CASTRSGMLTEAFF. DNA of the CDR3: TGTGCCAGCACCCGTTCTGGGATGCTCACTGAAGCTTTCTTT.